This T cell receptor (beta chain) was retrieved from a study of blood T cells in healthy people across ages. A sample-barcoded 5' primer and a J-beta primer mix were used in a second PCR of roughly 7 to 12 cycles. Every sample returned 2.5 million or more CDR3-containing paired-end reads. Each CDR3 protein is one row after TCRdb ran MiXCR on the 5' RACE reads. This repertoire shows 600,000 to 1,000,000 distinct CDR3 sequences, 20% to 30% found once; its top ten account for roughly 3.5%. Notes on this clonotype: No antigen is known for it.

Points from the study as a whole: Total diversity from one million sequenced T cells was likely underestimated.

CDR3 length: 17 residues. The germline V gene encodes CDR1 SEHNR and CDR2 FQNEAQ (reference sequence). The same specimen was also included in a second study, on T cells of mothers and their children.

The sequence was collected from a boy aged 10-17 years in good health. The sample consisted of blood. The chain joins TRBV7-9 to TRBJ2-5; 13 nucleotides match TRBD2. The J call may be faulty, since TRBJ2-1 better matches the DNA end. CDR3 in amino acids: CASSPWTSGGTGNEQFF. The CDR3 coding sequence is TGTGCCAGCAGCCCTTGGACTAGCGGGGGTACAGGGAATGAGCAGTTCTTC.